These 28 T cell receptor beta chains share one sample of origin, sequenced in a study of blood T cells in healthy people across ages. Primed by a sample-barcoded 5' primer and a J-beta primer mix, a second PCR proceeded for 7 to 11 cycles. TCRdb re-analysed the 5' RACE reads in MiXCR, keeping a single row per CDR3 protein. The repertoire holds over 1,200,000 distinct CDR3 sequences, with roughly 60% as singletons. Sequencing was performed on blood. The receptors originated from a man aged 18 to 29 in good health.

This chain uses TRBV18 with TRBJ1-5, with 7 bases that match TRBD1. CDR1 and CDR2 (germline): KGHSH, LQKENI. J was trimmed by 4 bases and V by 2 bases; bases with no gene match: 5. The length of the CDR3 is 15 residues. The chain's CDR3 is CASSPTGTENQPQHF. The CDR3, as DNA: TGTGCCAGCTCACCAACCGGGACAGAAAATCAGCCCCAGCATTTT. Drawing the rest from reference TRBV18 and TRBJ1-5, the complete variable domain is NAGVMQNPRHLVRRRGQEARLRCSPMKGHSHVYWYRQLPEEGLKFMVYLQKENIIDESGMPKERFSAEFPKEGPSILRIQQVVRGDSAAYFCASSPTGTENQPQHFGDGTRLSIL.

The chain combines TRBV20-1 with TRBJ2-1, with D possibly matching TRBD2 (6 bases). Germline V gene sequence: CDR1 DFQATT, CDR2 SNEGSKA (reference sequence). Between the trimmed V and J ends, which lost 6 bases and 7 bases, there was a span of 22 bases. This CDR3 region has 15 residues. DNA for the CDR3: TGCAGTGCCAAAATCCGGGGGAAAGGTGTGAATGAGCAGTTCTTC. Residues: CSAKIRGKGVNEQFF.

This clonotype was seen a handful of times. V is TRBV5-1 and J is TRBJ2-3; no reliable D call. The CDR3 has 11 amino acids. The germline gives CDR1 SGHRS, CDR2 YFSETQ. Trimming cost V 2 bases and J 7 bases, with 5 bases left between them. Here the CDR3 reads CASSLFHTQYF. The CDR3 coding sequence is TGCGCCAGCAGCTTATTCCATACGCAGTATTTT.

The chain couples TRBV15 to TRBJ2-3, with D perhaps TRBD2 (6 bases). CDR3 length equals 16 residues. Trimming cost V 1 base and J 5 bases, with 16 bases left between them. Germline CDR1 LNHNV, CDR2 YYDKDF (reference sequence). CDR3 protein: CATSRVSGTGGDTQYF. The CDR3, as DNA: TGTGCCACCAGCAGAGTTAGCGGAACAGGCGGAGATACGCAGTATTTT. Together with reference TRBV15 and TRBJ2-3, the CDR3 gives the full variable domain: DAMVIQNPRYQVTQFGKPVTLSCSQTLNHNVMYWYQQKSSQAPKLLFHYYDKDFNNEADTPDNFQSRRPNTSFCFLDIRSPGLGDTAMYLCATSRVSGTGGDTQYFGPGTRLTVL.

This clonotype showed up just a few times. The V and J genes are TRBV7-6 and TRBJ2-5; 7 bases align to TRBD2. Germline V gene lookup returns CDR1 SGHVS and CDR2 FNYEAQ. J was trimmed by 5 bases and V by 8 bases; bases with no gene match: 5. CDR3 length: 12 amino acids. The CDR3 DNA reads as TGTGCCAGCGACGCGGGGGTGGAGACCCAGTACTTC. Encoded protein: CASDAGVETQYF.

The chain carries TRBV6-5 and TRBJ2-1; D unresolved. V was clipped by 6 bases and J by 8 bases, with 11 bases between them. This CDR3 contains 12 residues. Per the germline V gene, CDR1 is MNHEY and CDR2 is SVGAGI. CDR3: CASRSGRDEQFF. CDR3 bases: TGTGCCAGCAGGTCCGGCAGAGATGAGCAGTTCTTC.

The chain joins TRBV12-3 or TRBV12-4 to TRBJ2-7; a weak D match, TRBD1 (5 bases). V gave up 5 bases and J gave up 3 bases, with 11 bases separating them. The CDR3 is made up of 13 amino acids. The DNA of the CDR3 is TGTGCCAGCAGTGAGACAGAGGTCTACGAGCAGTACTTC. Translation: CASSETEVYEQYF.

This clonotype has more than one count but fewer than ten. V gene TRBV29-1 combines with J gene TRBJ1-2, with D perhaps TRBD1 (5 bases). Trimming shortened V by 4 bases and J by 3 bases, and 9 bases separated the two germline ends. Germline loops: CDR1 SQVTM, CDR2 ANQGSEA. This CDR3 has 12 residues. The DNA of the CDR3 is TGCAGCGTTGTGCCGGGGGACTATGGCTACACCTTC. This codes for CSVVPGDYGYTF. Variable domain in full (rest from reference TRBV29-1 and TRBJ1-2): SAVISQKPSRDICQRGTSLTIQCQVDSQVTMMFWYRQQPGQSLTLIATANQGSEATYESGFVIDKFPISRPNLTFSTLTVSNMSPEDSSIYLCSVVPGDYGYTFGSGTRLTVV.

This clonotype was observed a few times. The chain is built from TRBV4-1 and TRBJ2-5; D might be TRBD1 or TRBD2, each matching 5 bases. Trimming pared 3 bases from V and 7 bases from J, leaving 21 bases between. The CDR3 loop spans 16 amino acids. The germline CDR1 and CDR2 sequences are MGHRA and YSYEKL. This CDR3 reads CASSQAGPGLSGTQYF. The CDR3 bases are TGCGCCAGCAGCCAGGCGGGTCCAGGGTTGAGTGGGACCCAGTACTTC.

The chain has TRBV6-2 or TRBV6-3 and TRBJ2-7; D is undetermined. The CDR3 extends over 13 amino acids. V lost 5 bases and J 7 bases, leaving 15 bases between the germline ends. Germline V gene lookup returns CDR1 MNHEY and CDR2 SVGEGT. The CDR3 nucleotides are TGTGCCAGCAGTCCTACCCTGCTGGAGGAGCAGTACTTC. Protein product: CASSPTLLEEQYF.

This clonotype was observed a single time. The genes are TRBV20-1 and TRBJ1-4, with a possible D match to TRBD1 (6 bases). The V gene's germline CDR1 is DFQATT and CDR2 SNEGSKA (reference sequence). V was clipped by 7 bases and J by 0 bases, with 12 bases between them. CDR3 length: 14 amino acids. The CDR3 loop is CSGGAGATNEKLFF. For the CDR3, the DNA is TGCAGTGGGGGGGCTGGAGCAACTAATGAAAAACTGTTTTTT.

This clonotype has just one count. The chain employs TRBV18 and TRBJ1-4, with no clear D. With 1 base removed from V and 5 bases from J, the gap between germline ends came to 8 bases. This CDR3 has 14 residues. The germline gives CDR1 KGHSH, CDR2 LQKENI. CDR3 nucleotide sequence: TGTGCCAGCTCACCACAGGAACTGAATGAAAAACTGTTTTTT. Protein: CASSPQELNEKLFF.

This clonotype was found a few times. The chain's CDR3 is CASGEGLANARVYF. The CDR3, as DNA: TGTGCCAGCGGAGAGGGACTAGCGAACGCTAGGGTGTACTTC. The chain combines TRBV7-9 with TRBJ2-4; 10 bases fit TRBD2. The CDR3 spans 14 residues. With 8 bases clipped from V and 15 bases from J, the junction kept 16 bases outside the gene matches. Germline CDR1 SEHNR, CDR2 FQNEAQ (reference sequence).

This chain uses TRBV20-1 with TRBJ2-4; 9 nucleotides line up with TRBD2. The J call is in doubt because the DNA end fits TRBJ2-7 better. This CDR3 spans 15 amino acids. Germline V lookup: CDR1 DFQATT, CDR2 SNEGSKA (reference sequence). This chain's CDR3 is CSARAEAGGSYEQYF. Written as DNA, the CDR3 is TGCAGTGCTAGAGCAGAAGCGGGGGGATCCTACGAGCAGTACTTC.

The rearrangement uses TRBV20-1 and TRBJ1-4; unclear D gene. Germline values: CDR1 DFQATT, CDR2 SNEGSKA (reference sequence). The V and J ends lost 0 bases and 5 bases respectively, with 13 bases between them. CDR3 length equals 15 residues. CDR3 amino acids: CSARDRRGFNEKLFF. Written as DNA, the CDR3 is TGCAGTGCTAGAGATCGGAGAGGATTCAATGAAAAACTGTTTTTT.

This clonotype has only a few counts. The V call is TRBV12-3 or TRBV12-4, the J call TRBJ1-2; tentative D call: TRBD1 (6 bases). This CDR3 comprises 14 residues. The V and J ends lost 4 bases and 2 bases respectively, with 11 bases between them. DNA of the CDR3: TGTGCCAGCAGTTCTTTCAGGGGAAACTATGGCTACACCTTC. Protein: CASSSFRGNYGYTF.

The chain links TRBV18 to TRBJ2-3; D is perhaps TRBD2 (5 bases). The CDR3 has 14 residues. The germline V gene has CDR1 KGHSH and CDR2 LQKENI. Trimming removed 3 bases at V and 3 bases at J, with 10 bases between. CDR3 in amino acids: CASSPGVPTDTQYF. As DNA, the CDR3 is TGTGCCAGCTCACCCGGGGTTCCAACAGATACGCAGTATTTT.

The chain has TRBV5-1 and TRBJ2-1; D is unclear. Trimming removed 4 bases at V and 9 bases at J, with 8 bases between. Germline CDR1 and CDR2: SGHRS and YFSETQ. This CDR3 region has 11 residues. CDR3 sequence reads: CASSAPSEQFF. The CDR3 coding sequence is TGCGCCAGCAGCGCCCCTAGTGAGCAGTTCTTC.

Written as DNA, the CDR3 is TGTGCCGTGACTAGCGGGAGGGCCTTCTACAATGAGCAGTTCTTC. Protein: CAVTSGRAFYNEQFF. The V and J genes are TRBV30 and TRBJ2-1; 14 bases line up with TRBD2. Germline lookup yields CDR1 GTSNPN and CDR2 SVGIG (reference sequence). The V gene end was trimmed by 8 bases and the J gene end by 3 bases; junction bases not matched to a gene: 6. CDR3 length: 15 residues.

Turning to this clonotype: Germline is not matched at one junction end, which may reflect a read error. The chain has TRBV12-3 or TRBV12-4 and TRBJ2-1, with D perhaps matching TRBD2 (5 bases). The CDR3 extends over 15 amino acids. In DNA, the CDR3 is TGTGCCAGCAGTCTTGGAGTGGGGAGCTACAGTGAGCAGTTCTTC. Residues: CASSLGVGSYSEQFF.

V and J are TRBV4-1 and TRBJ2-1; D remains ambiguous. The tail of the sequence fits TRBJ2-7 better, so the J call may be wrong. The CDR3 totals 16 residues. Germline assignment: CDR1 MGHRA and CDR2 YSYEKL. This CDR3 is CASSQLANWQAYEQYF. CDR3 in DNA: TGCGCCAGCAGCCAATTGGCGAACTGGCAAGCCTACGAGCAGTACTTC.

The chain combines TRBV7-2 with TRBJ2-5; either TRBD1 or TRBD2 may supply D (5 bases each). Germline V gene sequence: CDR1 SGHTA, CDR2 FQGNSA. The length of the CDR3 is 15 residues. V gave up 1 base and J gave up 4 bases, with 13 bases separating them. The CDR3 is CASSLDGDVGETQYF. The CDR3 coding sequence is TGTGCCAGCAGCTTAGATGGGGACGTAGGAGAGACCCAGTACTTC.

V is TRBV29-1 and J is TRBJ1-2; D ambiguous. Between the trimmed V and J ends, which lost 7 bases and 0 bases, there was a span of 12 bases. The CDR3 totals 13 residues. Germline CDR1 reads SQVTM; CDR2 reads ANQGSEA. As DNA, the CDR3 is TGCAGCGACCTACTAGATTCTAACTATGGCTACACCTTC. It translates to CSDLLDSNYGYTF.

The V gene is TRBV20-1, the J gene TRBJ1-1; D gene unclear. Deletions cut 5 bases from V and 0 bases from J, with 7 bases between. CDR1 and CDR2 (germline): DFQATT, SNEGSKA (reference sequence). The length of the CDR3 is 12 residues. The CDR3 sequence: CSAAGMNTEAFF. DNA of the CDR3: TGCAGTGCTGCGGGGATGAACACTGAAGCTTTCTTT.

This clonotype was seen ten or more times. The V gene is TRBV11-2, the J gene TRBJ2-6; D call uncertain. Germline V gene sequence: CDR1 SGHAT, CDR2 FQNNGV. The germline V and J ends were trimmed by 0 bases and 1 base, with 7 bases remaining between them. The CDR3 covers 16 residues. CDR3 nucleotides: TGTGCCAGCAGCTTAGATGGAGCATCTGGGGCCAACGTCCTGACTTTC. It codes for CASSLDGASGANVLTF.

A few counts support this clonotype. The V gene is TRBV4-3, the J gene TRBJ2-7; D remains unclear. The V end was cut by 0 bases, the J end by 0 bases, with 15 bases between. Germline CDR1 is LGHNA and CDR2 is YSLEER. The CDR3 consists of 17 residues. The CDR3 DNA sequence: TGCGCCAGCAGCCAAGATAAAGCAGGATTATCCTCCTACGAGCAGTACTTC. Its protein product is CASSQDKAGLSSYEQYF.

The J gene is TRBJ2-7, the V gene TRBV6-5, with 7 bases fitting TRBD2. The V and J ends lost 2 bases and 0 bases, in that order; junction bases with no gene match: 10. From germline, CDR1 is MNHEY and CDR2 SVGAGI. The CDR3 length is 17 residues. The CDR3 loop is CASSYTVASGFSYEQYF. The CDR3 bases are TGTGCCAGCAGTTACACCGTGGCTAGCGGTTTCTCCTACGAGCAGTACTTC.

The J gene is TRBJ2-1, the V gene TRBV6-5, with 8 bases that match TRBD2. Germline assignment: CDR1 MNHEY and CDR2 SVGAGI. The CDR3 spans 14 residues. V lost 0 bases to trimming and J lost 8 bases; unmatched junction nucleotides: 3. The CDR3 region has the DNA TGTGCCAGCAGTTACTCTCTAGCGGGCTATGAGCAGTTCTTC. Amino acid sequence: CASSYSLAGYEQFF.